This TCR beta chain came from a study of radiation and T cells in renal cell carcinoma. Sample time point: blood 2 weeks post-SBRT. The sample's treatment: 15 Gy SBRT to primary tumor, nephrectomy 4 weeks later. Clear cell pathology was present in this patient's renal cell carcinoma. TCRdb's table, derived via immunoSEQ multiplex PCR, lists solely in-frame clones and lacks some. The top ten hold around 21% of the sample, which has just under 80,000 clones, 80% to 90% seen once. Trimming cost V 2 bases and J 8 bases, with 15 bases left between them. Germline CDR1 reads SNHLY; CDR2 reads FYNNEI. The CDR3 is made up of 15 amino acids.

The receptor was derived from a woman between 45 and 65 years old with renal cell carcinoma. The rearrangement uses TRBV2 and TRBJ1-4; no definite D call. Sequencing was performed on blood, taken from a patient whose treatment included radiotherapy and nephrectomy. The CDR3: CASSETLRDYEKLFF. The CDR3 DNA reads as TGTGCCAGCAGTGAAACGTTAAGGGATTACGAAAAACTGTTTTTT.